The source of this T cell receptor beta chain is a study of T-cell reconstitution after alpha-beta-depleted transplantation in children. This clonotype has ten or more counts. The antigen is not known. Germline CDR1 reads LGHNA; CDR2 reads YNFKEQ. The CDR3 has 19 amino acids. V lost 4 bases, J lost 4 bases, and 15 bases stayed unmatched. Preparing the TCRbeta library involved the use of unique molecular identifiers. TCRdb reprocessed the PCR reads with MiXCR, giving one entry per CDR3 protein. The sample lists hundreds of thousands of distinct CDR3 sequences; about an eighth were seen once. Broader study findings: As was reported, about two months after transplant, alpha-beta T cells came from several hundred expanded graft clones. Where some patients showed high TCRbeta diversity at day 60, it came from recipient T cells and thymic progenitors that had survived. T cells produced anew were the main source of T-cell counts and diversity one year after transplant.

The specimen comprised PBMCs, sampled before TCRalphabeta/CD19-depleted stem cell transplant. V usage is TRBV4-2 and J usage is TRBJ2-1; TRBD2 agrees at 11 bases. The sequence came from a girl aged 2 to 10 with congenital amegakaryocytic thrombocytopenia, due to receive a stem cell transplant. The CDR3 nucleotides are TGTGCCAGCAGCCTTGATCCCGGGACTAGCGGTCGGAATTACAATGAGCAGTTCTTC. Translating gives CASSLDPGTSGRNYNEQFF.